Described below is a single TCR beta chain sequence and its context. What this receptor recognizes is not known. Base qualities were left out, and no much larger clone turns up one base away. The sample belongs to a study of technical replicates of blood from several donors (dated by TCRdb to about 2017). Per the germline V gene (reference sequence), LNHDA is the CDR1 and SQIVND is the CDR2. Relative to germline, V is 4 bases shorter and J is 5 bases shorter, with 5 bases between their ends. Reading from cysteine to phenylalanine, the CDR3 counts 11 amino acids. The sequence is cut down to CDR3 DNA, 33 bases in frame from base 1. The library relied on the immunoSEQ multiplex PCR assay. TCRdb re-hosts the immuneACCESS table, in-frame sequences only. Its copies lack some clones; in the studies checked, an unresolved V gene accounts for under half of them, and the cause for the rest is not known. The table for this sample lists some 78,000 clones; about 92% of them were counted only once. 0.35% to 0.45% of the sample belongs to the ten largest clones.

This chain joins TRBV19 to TRBJ1-2, with no D gene named confidently. This clonotype was sampled from a human donor in good health. Specimen: T cells isolated from PBMCs. The base sequence is TGTGCCAGTAGTACGACTTATGGCTACACCTTC. Its protein product is CASSTTYGYTF.